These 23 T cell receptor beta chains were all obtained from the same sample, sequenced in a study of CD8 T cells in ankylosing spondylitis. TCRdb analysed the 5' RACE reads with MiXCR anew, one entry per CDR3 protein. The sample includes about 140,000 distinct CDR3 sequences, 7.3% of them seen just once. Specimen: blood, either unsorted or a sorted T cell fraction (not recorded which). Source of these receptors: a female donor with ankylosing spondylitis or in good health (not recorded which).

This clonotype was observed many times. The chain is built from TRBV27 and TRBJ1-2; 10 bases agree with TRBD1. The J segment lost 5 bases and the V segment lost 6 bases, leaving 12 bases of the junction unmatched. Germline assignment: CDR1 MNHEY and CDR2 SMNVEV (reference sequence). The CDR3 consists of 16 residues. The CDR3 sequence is CASSHDRGRVRYGYTF. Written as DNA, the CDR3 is TGTGCCAGCAGCCACGACAGGGGGCGGGTGAGATATGGCTACACCTTC.

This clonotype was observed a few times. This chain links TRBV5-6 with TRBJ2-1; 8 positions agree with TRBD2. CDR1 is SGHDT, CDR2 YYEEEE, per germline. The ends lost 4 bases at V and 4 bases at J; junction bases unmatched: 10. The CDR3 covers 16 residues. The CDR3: CASSATGRGEYNEQFF. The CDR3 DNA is TGTGCCAGCAGCGCCACGGGGCGGGGGGAGTACAATGAGCAGTTCTTC.

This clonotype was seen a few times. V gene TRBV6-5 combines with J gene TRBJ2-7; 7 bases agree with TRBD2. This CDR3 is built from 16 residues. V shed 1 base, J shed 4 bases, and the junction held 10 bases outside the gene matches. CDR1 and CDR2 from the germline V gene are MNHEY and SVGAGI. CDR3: CASSYWSSGPEYEQYF. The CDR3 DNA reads TGTGCCAGCAGTTACTGGTCTAGCGGCCCTGAGTACGAGCAGTACTTC.

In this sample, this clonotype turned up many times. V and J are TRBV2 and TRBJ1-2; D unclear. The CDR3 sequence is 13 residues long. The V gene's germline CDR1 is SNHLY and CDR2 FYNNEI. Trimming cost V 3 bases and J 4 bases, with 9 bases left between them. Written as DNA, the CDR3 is TGTGCCAGCAGTGATCAGAGTACCTATGGCTACACCTTC. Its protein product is CASSDQSTYGYTF.

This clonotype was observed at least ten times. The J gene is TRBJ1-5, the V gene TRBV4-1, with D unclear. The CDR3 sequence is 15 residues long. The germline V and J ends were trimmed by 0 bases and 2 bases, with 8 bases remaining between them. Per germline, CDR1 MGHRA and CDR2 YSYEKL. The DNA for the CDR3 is TGCGCCAGCAGCCAAGATGTACTAGGCAATCAGCCCCAGCATTTT. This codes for CASSQDVLGNQPQHF.

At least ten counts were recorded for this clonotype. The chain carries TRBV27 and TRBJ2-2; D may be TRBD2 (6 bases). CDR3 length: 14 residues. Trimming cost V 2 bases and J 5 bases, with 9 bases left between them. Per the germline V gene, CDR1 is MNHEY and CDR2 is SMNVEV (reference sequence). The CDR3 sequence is CASSLRGGTGELFF. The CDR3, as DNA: TGTGCCAGCAGTTTACGTGGGGGGACCGGGGAGCTGTTTTTT.

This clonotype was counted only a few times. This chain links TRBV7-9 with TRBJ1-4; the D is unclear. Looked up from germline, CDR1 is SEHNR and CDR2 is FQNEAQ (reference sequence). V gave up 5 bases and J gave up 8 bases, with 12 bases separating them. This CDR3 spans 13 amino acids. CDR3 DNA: TGTGCCAGCAGCGCTCGTAGAAACGAAAAACTGTTTTTT. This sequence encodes CASSARRNEKLFF. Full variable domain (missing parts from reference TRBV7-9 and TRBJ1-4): DTGVSQNPRHKITKRGQNVTFRCDPISEHNRLYWYRQTLGQGPEFLTYFQNEAQLEKSRLLSDRFSAERPKGSFSTLEIQRTEQGDSAMYLCASSARRNEKLFFGSGTQLSVL.

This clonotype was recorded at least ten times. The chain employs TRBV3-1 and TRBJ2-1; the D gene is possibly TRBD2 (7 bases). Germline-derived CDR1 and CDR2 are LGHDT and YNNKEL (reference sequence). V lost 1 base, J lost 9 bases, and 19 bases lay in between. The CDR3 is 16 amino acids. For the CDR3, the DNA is TGTGCCAGCAGCCAAGCGTCGTGGGGGGGCGGCGTTGAGCAGTTCTTC. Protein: CASSQASWGGGVEQFF.

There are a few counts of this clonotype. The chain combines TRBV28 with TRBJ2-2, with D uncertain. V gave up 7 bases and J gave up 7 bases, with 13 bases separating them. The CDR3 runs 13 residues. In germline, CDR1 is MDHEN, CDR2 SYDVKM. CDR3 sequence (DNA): TGTGCCAGCAATGGTCGCCGGGTCGGGGAGCTGTTTTTT. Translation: CASNGRRVGELFF.

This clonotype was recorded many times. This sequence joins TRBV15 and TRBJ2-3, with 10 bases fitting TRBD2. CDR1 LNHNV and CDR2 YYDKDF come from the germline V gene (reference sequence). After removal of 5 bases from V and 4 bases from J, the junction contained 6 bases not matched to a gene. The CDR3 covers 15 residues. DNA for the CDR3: TGTGCCACCAGCTGGACTAGCGGATTCCCAGATACGCAGTATTTT. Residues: CATSWTSGFPDTQYF.

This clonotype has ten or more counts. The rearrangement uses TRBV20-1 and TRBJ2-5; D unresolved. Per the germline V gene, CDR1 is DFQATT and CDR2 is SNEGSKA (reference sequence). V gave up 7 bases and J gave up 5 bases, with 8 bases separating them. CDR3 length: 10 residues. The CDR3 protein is CSVPAETQYF. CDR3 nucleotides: TGCAGTGTCCCGGCGGAGACCCAGTACTTC.

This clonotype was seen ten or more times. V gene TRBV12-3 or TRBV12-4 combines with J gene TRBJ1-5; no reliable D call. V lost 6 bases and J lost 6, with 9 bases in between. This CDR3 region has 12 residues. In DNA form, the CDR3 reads TGTGCCAGCAGCCCCTCCGGTCAGCCCCAGCATTTT. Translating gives CASSPSGQPQHF.

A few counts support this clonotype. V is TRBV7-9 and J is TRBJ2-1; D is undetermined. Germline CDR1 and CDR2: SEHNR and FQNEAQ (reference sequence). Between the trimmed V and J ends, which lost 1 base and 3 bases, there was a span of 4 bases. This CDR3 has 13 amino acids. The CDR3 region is CASSLGLYNEQFF. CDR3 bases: TGTGCCAGCAGCTTAGGACTCTACAATGAGCAGTTCTTC.

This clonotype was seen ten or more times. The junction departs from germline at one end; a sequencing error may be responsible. The CDR3 sequence: CASSVNYDDQYF. The CDR3 bases are TGCGCCAGCAGCGTCAATTACGACGACCAGTACTTC. J is TRBJ2-7 and V is TRBV5-1; no firm D call. Germline values: CDR1 SGHRS, CDR2 YFSETQ. The CDR3 has 12 amino acids.

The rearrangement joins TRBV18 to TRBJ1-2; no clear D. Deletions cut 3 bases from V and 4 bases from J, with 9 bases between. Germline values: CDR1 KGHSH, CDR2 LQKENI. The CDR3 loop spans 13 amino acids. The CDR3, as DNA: TGTGCCAGCTCACCGAGGGAGGGCTATGGCTACACCTTC. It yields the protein CASSPREGYGYTF.

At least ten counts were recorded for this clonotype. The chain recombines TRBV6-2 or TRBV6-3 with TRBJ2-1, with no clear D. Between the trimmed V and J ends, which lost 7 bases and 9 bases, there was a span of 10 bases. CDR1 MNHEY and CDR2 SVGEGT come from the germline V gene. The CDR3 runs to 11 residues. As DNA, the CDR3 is TGTGCCAGCACTGATAAGGCTGAGCAGTTCTTC. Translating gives CASTDKAEQFF.

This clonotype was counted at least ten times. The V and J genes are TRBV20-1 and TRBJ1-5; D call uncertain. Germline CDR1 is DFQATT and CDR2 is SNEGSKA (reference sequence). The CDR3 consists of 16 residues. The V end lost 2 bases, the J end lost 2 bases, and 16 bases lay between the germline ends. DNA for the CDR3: TGCAGTGCTAGAAAGGGTCTCTCAGCGGGCAATCAGCCCCAGCATTTT. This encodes CSARKGLSAGNQPQHF.

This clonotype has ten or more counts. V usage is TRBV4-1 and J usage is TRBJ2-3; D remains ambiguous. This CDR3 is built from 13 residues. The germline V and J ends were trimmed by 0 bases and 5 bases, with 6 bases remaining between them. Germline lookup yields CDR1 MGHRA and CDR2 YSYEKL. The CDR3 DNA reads TGCGCCAGCAGCCAAGATGGAAGAGATACGCAGTATTTT. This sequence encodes CASSQDGRDTQYF.

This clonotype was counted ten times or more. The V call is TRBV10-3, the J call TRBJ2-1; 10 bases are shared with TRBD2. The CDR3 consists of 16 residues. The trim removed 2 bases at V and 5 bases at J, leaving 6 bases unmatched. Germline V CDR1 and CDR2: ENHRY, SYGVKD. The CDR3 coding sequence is TGTGCCATCAGTGAGGCCACTAGCGGGGTAGACAATGAGCAGTTCTTC. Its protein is CAISEATSGVDNEQFF.

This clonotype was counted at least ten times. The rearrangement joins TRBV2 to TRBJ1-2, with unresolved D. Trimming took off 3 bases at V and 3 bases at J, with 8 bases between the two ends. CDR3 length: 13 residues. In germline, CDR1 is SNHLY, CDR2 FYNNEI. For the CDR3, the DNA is TGTGCCAGCAGTGAGGGATCTGACTATGGCTACACCTTC. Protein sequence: CASSEGSDYGYTF.

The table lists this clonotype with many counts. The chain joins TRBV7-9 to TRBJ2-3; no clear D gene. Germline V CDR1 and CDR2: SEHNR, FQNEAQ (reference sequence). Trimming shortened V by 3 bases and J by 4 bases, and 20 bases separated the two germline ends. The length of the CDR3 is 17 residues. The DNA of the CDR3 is TGTGCCAGCAGCTTTGAACCTGGAAGGCGACCCCCAGATACGCAGTATTTT. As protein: CASSFEPGRRPPDTQYF. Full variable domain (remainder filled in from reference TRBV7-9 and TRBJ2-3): DTGVSQNPRHKITKRGQNVTFRCDPISEHNRLYWYRQTLGQGPEFLTYFQNEAQLEKSRLLSDRFSAERPKGSFSTLEIQRTEQGDSAMYLCASSFEPGRRPPDTQYFGPGTRLTVL.

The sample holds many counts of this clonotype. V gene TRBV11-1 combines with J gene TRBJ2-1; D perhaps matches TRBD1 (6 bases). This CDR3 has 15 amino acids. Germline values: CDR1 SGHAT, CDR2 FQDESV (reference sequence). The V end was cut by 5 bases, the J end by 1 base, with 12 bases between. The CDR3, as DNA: TGTGCCAGCAGCATTACAGGGAAGTCCTACAATGAGCAGTTCTTC. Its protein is CASSITGKSYNEQFF.

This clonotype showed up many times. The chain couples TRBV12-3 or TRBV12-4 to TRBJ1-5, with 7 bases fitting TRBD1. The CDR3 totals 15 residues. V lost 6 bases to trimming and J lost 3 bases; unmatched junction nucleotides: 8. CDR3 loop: CASSLTGVLNQPQHF. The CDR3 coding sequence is TGTGCCAGCAGCTTAACAGGGGTCCTCAATCAGCCCCAGCATTTT.